This T cell receptor beta chain was identified during a study of glioma-infiltrating T cells after dendritic cell vaccination. Indicated time point: after dendritic cell vaccination, including at tumor progression/relapse. Profiled with immunoSEQ multiplex PCR; TCRdb holds only in-frame clones, not every one. The table shows around 83,000 clones, with less than 85% occurring only once. V was pared by 3 bases and J by 2 bases, with 3 bases of the junction left unmatched. The CDR3 contains 16 residues. The V gene's germline CDR1 is SGDLS and CDR2 YYNGEE. The material sequenced was blood, taken after dendritic cell vaccination. The TCR sequence derives from a human donor with glioblastoma. The chain employs TRBV9 and TRBJ2-5, with 14 bases lining up with TRBD2. DNA of the CDR3: TGTGCCAGCAGCGCCGGGACTAGCGGGGGACAAGAGACCCAGTACTTC. It encodes CASSAGTSGGQETQYF.